One sample yielded the 3 T cell receptor beta chains listed below, sequenced in a study of blood T cell repertoires in COVID-19. The method was immunoSEQ multiplex PCR; TCRdb's version includes in-frame clones alone and lacks a portion of them. The data contain fewer than 300,000 clones, 88% of them singletons. Sequenced input: peripheral blood. The receptors shown here come from a woman in her thirties with acute or convalescent COVID-19.

This rearrangement joins TRBV7-9 to TRBJ2-7, with TRBD1 matching over 7 bases. CDR3 length: 14 amino acids. Trimming at V came to 5 bases and at J to 2 bases, leaving 6 bases not matched to a gene. Germline V lookup: CDR1 SEHNR, CDR2 FQNEAQ (reference sequence). This CDR3 reads CASSDRDSPYEQYF. The CDR3 nucleotides are TGTGCCAGCAGCGACCGGGACAGTCCCTACGAGCAGTACTTC. The variable domain in full, completed from reference TRBV7-9 and TRBJ2-7, reads DTGVSQNPRHKITKRGQNVTFRCDPISEHNRLYWYRQTLGQGPEFLTYFQNEAQLEKSRLLSDRFSAERPKGSFSTLEIQRTEQGDSAMYLCASSDRDSPYEQYFGPGTRLTVT.

This chain links TRBV5-4 with TRBJ1-4; D call uncertain. This CDR3 has 17 residues. In germline, CDR1 is SGHNT, CDR2 YYREEE (reference sequence). The V end lost 4 bases, the J end lost 2 bases, and 18 bases lay between the germline ends. The CDR3 spells CASSPAGGWPTNEKLFF. CDR3 DNA sequence: TGTGCCAGCAGCCCCGCAGGCGGGTGGCCTACTAATGAAAAACTGTTTTTT.

The rearrangement links TRBV11-2 to TRBJ1-2; 8 bases fit TRBD1. Losses at the gene ends were 5 bases for V and 8 bases for J; bases not matched to a gene: 4. This CDR3 is 12 amino acids long. Germline V CDR1 and CDR2: SGHAT, FQNNGV. The chain's CDR3 is CASSPGGSGYTF. The CDR3 DNA sequence: TGTGCCAGCAGCCCAGGGGGCTCGGGCTACACCTTC. The full variable domain, with the rest looked up from reference TRBV11-2 and TRBJ1-2, is EAGVAQSPRYKIIEKRQSVAFWCNPISGHATLYWYQQILGQGPKLLIQFQNNGVVDDSQLPKDRFSAERLKGVDSTLKIQPAKLEDSAVYLCASSPGGSGYTFGSGTRLTVV.